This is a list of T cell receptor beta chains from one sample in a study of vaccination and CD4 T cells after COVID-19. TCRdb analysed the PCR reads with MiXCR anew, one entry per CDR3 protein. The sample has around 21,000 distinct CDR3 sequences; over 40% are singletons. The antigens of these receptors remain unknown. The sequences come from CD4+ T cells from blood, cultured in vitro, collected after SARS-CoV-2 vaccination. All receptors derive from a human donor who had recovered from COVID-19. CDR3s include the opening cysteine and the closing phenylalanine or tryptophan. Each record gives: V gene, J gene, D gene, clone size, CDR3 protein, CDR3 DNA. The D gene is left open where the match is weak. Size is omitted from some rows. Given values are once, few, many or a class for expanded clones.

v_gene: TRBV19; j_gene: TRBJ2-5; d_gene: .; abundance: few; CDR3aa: CASSMSPGVETQYF; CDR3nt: TGTGCCAGTAGTATGTCTCCAGGGGTGGAGACCCAGTACTTC
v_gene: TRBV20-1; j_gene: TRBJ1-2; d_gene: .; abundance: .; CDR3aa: CSAKTENYGYTF; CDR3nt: TGCAGTGCTAAGACGGAAAACTATGGCTACACCTTC
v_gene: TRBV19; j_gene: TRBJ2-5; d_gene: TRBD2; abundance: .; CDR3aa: CASSAGTSGVETQYF; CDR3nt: TGTGCCAGTAGTGCCGGGACTAGCGGGGTTGAGACCCAGTACTTC
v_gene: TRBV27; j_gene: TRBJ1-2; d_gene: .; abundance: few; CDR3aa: CASADSNYGYTF; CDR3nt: TGTGCCAGCGCAGATTCTAACTATGGCTACACCTTC
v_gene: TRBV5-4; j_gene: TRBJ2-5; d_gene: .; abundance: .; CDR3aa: CTSSLGPAGETQYF; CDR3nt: TGTACCAGCAGCTTGGGGCCGGCGGGAGAGACCCAGTACTTC
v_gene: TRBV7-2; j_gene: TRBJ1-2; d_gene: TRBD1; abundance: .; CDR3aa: CASSYRQGLGYTF; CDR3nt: TGTGCCAGCAGCTACAGACAGGGGCTGGGCTACACCTTC
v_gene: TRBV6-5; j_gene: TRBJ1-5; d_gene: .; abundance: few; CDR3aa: CASSSLRGQHF; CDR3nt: TGTGCCAGCAGTTCCCTTAGGGGGCAGCATTTT
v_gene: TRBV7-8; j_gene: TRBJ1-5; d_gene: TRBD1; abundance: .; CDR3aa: CASSSDRQGQPQHF; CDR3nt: TGTGCCAGCAGCTCGGACAGGCAGGGACAGCCCCAGCATTTT
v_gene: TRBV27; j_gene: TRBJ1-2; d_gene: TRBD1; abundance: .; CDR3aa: CASSSRLTGGTRGYTF; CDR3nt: TGTGCCAGCAGTTCGCGATTAACAGGGGGCACCCGGGGCTACACCTTC
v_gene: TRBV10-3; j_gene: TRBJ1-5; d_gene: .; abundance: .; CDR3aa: CAISESIGGGFGQPQHF; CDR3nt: TGTGCCATCAGTGAGTCAATAGGAGGGGGTTTTGGTCAGCCCCAGCATTTT
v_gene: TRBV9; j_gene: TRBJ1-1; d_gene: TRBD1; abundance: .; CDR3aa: CASSPGGMNTEAFF; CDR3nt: TGTGCCAGCAGTCCAGGGGGGATGAACACTGAAGCTTTCTTT
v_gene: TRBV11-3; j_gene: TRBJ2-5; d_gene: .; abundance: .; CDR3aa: CASSQGLGGRVGTQYF; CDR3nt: TGTGCCAGCAGCCAGGGTCTGGGGGGCCGGGTGGGGACCCAGTACTTC
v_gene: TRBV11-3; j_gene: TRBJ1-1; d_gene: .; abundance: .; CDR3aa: CASSPLPPGATEAFF; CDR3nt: TGTGCCAGCAGCCCCCTACCCCCAGGGGCCACTGAAGCTTTCTTT
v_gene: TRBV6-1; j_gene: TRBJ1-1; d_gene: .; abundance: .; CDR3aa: CARDLYTEAFF; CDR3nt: TGTGCCAGGGACCTATACACTGAAGCTTTCTTT
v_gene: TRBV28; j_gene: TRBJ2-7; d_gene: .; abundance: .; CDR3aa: CASSGTPPYEQYF; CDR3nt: TGTGCCAGCAGTGGGACACCACCCTACGAGCAGTACTTC
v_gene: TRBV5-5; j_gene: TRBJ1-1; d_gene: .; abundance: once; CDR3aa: CASSSAGFEVNTEAFF; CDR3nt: TGTGCCAGCAGCTCGGCTGGGTTTGAGGTAAACACTGAAGCTTTCTTT
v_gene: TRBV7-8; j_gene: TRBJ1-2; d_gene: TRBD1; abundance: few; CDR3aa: CASRGDRANYGYTF; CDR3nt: TGTGCCAGCAGAGGGGACAGGGCGAACTATGGCTACACCTTC
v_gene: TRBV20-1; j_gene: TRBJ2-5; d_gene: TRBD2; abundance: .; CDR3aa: CSAIVGGAETQYF; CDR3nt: TGCAGTGCTATAGTCGGGGGGGCGGAGACCCAGTACTTC
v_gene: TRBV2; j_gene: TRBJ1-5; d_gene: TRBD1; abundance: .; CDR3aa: CASSPGQGYNQPQHF; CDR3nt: TGTGCCAGCAGTCCGGGACAGGGGTACAATCAGCCCCAGCATTTT
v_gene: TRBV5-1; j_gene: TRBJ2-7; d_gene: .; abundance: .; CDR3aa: CASSLVVGGNEQYF; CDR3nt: TGCGCCAGCAGCTTGGTGGTGGGAGGCAACGAGCAGTACTTC
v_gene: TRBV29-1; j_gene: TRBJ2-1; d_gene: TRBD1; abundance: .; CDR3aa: CSVVDRGSEQFF; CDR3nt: TGCAGCGTTGTCGACAGGGGGTCTGAGCAGTTCTTC
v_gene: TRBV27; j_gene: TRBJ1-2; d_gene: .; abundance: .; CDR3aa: CASRPDGLTNYGYTF; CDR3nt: TGTGCCAGCAGACCTGACGGGCTTACTAACTATGGCTACACCTTC